This TCR beta chain was identified in a study of blood T cells in healthy people across ages. The CDR3 contains 15 residues. After removal of 6 bases from V and 4 bases from J, the junction contained 8 bases not matched to a gene. The germline V gene has CDR1 SGHTA and CDR2 FQGNSA. The table lists this clonotype with many counts. A second about 7 to 11 cycle PCR used barcoded and J-beta primers. TCRdb itself ran the 5' RACE reads through MiXCR, one entry per CDR3 protein. In the table there are 600,000 or so distinct CDR3 sequences, about 30% of which are singletons. The receptor was isolated from a woman aged 80 or over in good health. This chain connects TRBV7-2 to TRBJ2-3; 9 bases are a match to TRBD2. Sequencing was performed on blood. The CDR3 bases are TGTGCCAGCAGAAAAGAAGCGGGGGGCTCAGATACGCAGTATTTT. It yields the protein CASRKEAGGSDTQYF.